This entry is about one TCR beta chain. Its antigen is currently unknown. The donors were all Caucasian adults (living in Nashville, Tennessee). The sample comes from a study of shared clonotypes between healthy human individuals. Background on the study: Each donor had three CD4 naive, three CD4 memory, two CD8 naive and one CD8 memory plate.

Germline CDR1 and CDR2: SGDLS and YYNGEE. Trimming took 2 bases from V and 2 from J, leaving 13 bases between them. CDR3 length: 15 residues. Clones were read by immunoSEQ multiplex PCR, and TCRdb kept only the in-frame ones, dropping some. The data contain some 120,000 clones, approximately 70% of them seen just once; the ten biggest clones take up under 25%. Study-wide findings and caveats: About 5% of naive CD4 clonotypes were shared across several donors. Blood was the only sampled material, and tissue repertoires likely differ.

This receptor was identified in a woman aged 25 to 39 in good health. Sequenced sample: memory CD8+ T cells sorted from blood. Subset specified: CD45RO+ cells pooled with CCR7-negative TemRA cells. This chain connects TRBV9 to TRBJ2-5; a weak D match, TRBD2 (6 bases). CDR3 region: CASSVNGGAQETQYF. CDR3 nucleotide sequence: TGTGCCAGCAGCGTGAACGGAGGGGCGCAAGAGACCCAGTACTTC.